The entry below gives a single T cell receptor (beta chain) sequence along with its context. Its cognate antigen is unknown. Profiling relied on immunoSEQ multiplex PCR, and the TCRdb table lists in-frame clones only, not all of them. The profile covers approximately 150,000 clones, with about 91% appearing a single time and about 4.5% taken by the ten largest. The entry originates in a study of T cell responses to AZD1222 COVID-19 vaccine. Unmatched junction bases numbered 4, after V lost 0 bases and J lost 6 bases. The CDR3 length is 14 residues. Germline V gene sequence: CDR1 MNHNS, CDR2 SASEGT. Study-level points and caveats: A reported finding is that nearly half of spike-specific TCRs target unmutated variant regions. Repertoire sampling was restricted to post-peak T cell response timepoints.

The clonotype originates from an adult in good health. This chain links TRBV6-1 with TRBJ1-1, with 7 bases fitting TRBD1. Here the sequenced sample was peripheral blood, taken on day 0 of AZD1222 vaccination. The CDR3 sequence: CASSEAWDSSEAFF. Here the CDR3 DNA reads TGTGCCAGCAGTGAAGCATGGGACAGTTCTGAAGCTTTCTTT.